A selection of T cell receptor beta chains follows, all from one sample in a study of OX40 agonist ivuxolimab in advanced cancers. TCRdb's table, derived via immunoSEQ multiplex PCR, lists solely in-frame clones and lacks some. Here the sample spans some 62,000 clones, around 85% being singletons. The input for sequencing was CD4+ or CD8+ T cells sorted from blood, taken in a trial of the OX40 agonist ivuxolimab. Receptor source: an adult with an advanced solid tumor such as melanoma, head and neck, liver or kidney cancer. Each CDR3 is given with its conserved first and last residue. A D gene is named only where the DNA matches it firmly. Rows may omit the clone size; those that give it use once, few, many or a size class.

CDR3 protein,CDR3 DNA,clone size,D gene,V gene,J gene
CASSEYTGKQETQYF,TGTGCCAGCAGTGAATATACAGGGAAGCAAGAGACCCAGTACTTC,few,NA,TRBV25-1,TRBJ2-5
CASRTGPPLWDTGELFF,NA,NA,NA,TRBV2,TRBJ2-2
CASSYSGAEQFF,TGTGCCAGCAGTTACTCAGGGGCTGAGCAGTTCTTC,NA,NA,TRBV6-5,TRBJ2-1
CATSAGGSTVWRQPQHF,TGTGCCACTAGCGCAGGGGGAAGTACGGTCTGGAGACAGCCCCAGCATTTT,NA,TRBD1,TRBV2,TRBJ1-5
CASSLFPGQDTRETQYF,TGCGCCAGCAGCTTGTTTCCAGGTCAAGACACGCGGGAGACCCAGTACTTC,NA,NA,TRBV5-1,TRBJ2-5
CASSQIGDQPQHF,TGCGCCAGCAGCCAAATAGGGGATCAGCCCCAGCATTTT,NA,NA,TRBV4-1,TRBJ1-5
CAWSKELNQPQHF,TGTGCCTGGAGTAAGGAACTCAATCAGCCCCAGCATTTT,NA,NA,TRBV30,TRBJ1-5
CASTLGVNSFGYTF,TGTGCCAGTACCCTTGGGGTAAACTCCTTCGGCTACACCTTC,NA,NA,TRBV19,TRBJ1-2
CASSIDNLGTSYEQYF,TGTGCCAGTAGTATAGACAACCTCGGGACAAGCTACGAGCAGTACTTC,NA,NA,TRBV19,TRBJ2-7
CASSYRDRGREQYF,TGTGCCAGCAGCTACCGGGACAGGGGGCGCGAGCAGTACTTC,NA,TRBD1,TRBV5-4,TRBJ2-7
CASSQDRDLAIYEQFF,TGTGCCAGCAGCCAAGACAGGGACTTAGCGATCTATGAGCAGTTCTTC,NA,NA,TRBV7-6,TRBJ2-1
CASSPITSSREQFF,TGTGCCAGCTCACCAATAACTAGCTCGCGCGAGCAGTTCTTC,NA,NA,TRBV18,TRBJ2-1
CASSLDGNPTDTQYF,TGTGCCAGCAGCTTAGACGGGAATCCCACAGATACGCAGTATTTT,few,NA,TRBV7-9,TRBJ2-3
CASSHRQGDYGYTF,TGTGCCAGCTCCCATCGACAGGGGGACTATGGCTACACCTTC,NA,TRBD1,TRBV18,TRBJ1-2
CASSLAQRGDTQYF,TGTGCCAGCAGCTTAGCGCAAAGGGGAGATACGCAGTATTTT,NA,NA,TRBV7-2,TRBJ2-3
CASSLYDRTDYEQYF,TGTGCCAGCAGTCTTTATGACCGGACCGACTACGAGCAGTACTTC,NA,NA,TRBV11-3,TRBJ2-7
CASSPTGTGTYEQYF,TGTGCCAGCAGCCCAACCGGGACAGGCACCTACGAGCAGTACTTC,NA,TRBD1,TRBV2,TRBJ2-7
CASLSGVPSGANVLTF,TGTGCCAGTTTAAGTGGGGTCCCCTCTGGGGCCAACGTCCTGACTTTC,NA,NA,TRBV19,TRBJ2-6
CATSRDLIGQSTDTQYF,TGTGCCACCAGCAGAGATCTAATCGGACAATCCACAGATACGCAGTATTTT,once,NA,TRBV15,TRBJ2-3
CASRGELTSAIYNEQFF,TGCGCCAGCAGGGGAGAACTAACTAGCGCCATTTACAATGAGCAGTTCTTC,once,TRBD2,TRBV5-1,TRBJ2-1
CASSLVEATYEQYF,TGTGCCAGCAGCTTAGTAGAGGCGACCTACGAGCAGTACTTC,NA,NA,TRBV7-9,TRBJ2-7
CASSAKAGAETQYF,TGTGCCAGCAGCGCTAAGGCGGGGGCAGAGACCCAGTACTTC,NA,NA,TRBV9,TRBJ2-5
CASSSRVTLNEQFF,TGTGCCAGCAGCTCCAGGGTCACCCTCAATGAGCAGTTCTTC,NA,NA,TRBV11-3,TRBJ2-1
CASSHPGGLSYEQYF,TGTGCCAGCAGCCATCCTGGAGGCCTCTCCTACGAGCAGTACTTC,NA,NA,TRBV11-1,TRBJ2-7
CASSQVTGGYYEQYF,TGTGCCAGCAGCCAAGTCACGGGAGGTTACTACGAGCAGTACTTC,NA,TRBD2,TRBV4-2,TRBJ2-7
CASSSLDRGETQYF,TGCGCCAGCAGCTCACTGGACAGGGGGGAGACCCAGTACTTC,few,TRBD1,TRBV5-1,TRBJ2-5
CAWNDRTAPLHF,TGTGCCTGGAATGACCGTACTGCACCCCTCCACTTT,NA,NA,TRBV30,TRBJ1-6
CASSLSGGTDTQYF,TGTGCCAGCAGCTTGTCCGGGGGCACAGATACGCAGTATTTT,NA,NA,TRBV5-5,TRBJ2-3
CASSLRGTDTQYF,TGTGCCAGCAGCCTCAGGGGAACAGATACGCAGTATTTT,NA,NA,TRBV5-8,TRBJ2-3
CASSPGQGAAGANVLTF,TGTGCCAGCTCACCGGGACAGGGGGCAGCTGGGGCCAACGTCCTGACTTTC,NA,TRBD1,TRBV18,TRBJ2-6
CASRSRQASSYNEQFF,TGTGCCAGCAGGAGTAGACAGGCCAGCTCCTACAATGAGCAGTTCTTC,few,NA,TRBV28,TRBJ2-1
CASSSSGSTDTQYF,TGTGCCAGCAGTAGCAGCGGGAGCACAGATACGCAGTATTTT,NA,NA,TRBV6-5,TRBJ2-3
CASSLARTAQNEQFF,TGTGCCAGCAGCTTAGCCCGGACAGCCCAAAATGAGCAGTTCTTC,NA,NA,TRBV7-9,TRBJ2-1
CASSPRDSAYEQYF,TGTGCCAGCAGCCCCCGGGACAGCGCCTACGAGCAGTACTTC,NA,TRBD1,TRBV7-9,TRBJ2-7
CASEGANEQFF,TGTGCCAGTGAGGGGGCGAATGAGCAGTTCTTC,NA,TRBD1,TRBV27,TRBJ2-1
CASSGITTGRDQETQYF,TGTGCCAGCAGTGGAATTACCACGGGACGGGACCAAGAGACCCAGTACTTC,NA,NA,TRBV2,TRBJ2-5
CASSQSGRGPEKLFF,TGTGCCAGCAGTCAATCAGGACGGGGACCCGAAAAACTGTTTTTT,NA,NA,TRBV7-9,TRBJ1-4
CASRTAGANVLTF,TGTGCCAGCCGTACGGCTGGGGCCAACGTCCTGACTTTC,NA,NA,TRBV6-5,TRBJ2-6
CASSFASYEQYF,TGTGCCAGCAGCTTTGCCTCGTACGAGCAGTACTTC,NA,NA,TRBV12-1,TRBJ2-7
CASSTRLAGGPGVFGNTEAFF,TGTGCCAGCAGTACCAGACTAGCGGGAGGGCCAGGCGTCTTTGGGAACACTGAAGCTTTCTTT,NA,NA,TRBV27,TRBJ1-1
CASRVASGSYEQYF,TGTGCCAGTAGGGTCGCCAGCGGGAGTTACGAGCAGTACTTC,few,TRBD2,TRBV19,TRBJ2-7